Sequencing of this T cell receptor (beta chain) was carried out in a study of early T cells in non-severe SARS-CoV-2 infection. This clonotype was counted a few times. Germline V gene data show CDR1 as DFQATT and CDR2 as SNEGSKA (reference sequence). V was cut by 1 base and J by 2 bases, with 15 bases left in between. This CDR3 has 15 amino acids. In the library, individual cDNA molecules carried attached unique molecular identifiers. TCRdb ran MiXCR on the 5' RACE reads and lists one entry per CDR3 protein. In the table there are 75,000 or so distinct CDR3 sequences, around 14% of which are singletons.

Sequencing was performed on whole blood. The J gene is TRBJ2-7, the V gene TRBV20-1, with a tentative D call TRBD1 (6 bases). The sequence derives from an adult who was a healthcare worker with PCR-confirmed SARS-CoV-2 infection or an uninfected control (not recorded which). This chain's CDR3 is CSARVDEGHPYEQYF. The CDR3 coding sequence is TGCAGTGCTAGAGTAGACGAGGGACACCCCTACGAGCAGTACTTC.